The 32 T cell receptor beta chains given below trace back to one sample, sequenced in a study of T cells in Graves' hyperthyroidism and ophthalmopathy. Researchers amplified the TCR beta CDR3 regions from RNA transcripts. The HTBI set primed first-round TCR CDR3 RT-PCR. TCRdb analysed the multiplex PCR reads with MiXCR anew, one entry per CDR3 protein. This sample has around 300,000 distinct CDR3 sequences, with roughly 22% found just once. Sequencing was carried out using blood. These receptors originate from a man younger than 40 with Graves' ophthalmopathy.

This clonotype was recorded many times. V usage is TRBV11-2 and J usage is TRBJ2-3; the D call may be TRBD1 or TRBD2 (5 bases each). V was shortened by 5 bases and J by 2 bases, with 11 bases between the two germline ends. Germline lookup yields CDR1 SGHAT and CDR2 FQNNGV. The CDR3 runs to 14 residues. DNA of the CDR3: TGTGCCAGCAGCAACCCGGGACCCACAGATACGCAGTATTTT. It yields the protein CASSNPGPTDTQYF.

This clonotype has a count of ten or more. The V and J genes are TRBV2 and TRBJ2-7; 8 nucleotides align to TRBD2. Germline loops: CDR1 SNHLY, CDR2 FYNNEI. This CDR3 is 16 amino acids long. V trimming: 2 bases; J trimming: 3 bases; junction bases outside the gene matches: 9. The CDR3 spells CASSEILAGGFYEQYF. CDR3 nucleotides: TGTGCCAGCAGTGAAATCCTAGCGGGTGGGTTCTACGAGCAGTACTTC.

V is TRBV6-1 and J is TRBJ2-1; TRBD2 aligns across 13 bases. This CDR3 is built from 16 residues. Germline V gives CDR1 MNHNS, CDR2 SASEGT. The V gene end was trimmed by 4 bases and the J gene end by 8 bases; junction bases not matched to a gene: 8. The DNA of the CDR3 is TGTGCCAGCAGTGTCGCCGGGACTAGCGGGAATTATGAGCAGTTCTTC. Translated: CASSVAGTSGNYEQFF.

This CDR3 reads CASSSVAGRPYEQYF. The DNA for the CDR3 is TGTGCCAGCAGCTCAGTTGCAGGGCGCCCCTACGAGCAGTACTTC. The chain joins TRBV7-2 to TRBJ2-7, with D possibly TRBD1 on 5 matching bases. The CDR3 sequence is 15 residues long. CDR1 is SGHTA and CDR2 is FQGNSA in the germline V gene. The ends were cut back, 4 bases at V and 2 bases at J, with 15 bases in the middle.

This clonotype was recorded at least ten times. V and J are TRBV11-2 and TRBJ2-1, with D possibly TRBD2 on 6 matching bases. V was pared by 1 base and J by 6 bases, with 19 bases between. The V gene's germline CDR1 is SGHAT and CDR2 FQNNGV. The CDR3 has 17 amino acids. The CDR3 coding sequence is TGTGCCAGCAGCTTAGTAGGCGACCTGGGACTCCGCAATGAGCAGTTCTTC. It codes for CASSLVGDLGLRNEQFF.

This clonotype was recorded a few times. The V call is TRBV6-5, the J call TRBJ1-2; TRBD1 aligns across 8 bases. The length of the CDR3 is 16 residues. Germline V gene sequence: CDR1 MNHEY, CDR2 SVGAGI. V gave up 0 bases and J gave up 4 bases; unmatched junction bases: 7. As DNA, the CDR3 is TGTGCCAGCAGTTACTCGATTCCCGACAGGGGCTATGGCTACACCTTC. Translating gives CASSYSIPDRGYGYTF.

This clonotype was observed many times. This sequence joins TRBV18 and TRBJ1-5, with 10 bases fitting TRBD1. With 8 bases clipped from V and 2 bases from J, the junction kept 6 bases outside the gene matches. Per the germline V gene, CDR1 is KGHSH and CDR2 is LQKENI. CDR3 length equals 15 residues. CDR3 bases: TGTGCCAGCAGCCCGGGGACAGGGGGCAATCAGCCCCAGCATTTT. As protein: CASSPGTGGNQPQHF.

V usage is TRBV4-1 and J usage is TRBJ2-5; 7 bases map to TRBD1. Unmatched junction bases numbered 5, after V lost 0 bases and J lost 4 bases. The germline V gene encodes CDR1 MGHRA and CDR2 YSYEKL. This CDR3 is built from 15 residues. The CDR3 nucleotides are TGCGCCAGCAGCCAAGAGGAACAGGGGCGAGAGACCCAGTACTTC. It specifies CASSQEEQGRETQYF.

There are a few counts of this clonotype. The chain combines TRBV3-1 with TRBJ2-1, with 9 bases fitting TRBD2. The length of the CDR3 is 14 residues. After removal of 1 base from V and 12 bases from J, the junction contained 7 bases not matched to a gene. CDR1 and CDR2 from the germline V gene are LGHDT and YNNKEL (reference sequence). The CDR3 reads CASSQGLGLAVQFF. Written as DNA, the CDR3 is TGTGCCAGCAGCCAAGGACTGGGACTAGCTGTGCAGTTCTTC.

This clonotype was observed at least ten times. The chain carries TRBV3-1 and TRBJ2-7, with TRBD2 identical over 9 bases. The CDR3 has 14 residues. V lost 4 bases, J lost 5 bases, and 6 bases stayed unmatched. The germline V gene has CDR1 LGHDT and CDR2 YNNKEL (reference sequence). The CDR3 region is CASSLSGSGNEQYF. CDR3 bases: TGTGCCAGCAGCCTTAGCGGGAGTGGGAACGAGCAGTACTTC.

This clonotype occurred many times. In nucleotides, the CDR3 is TGTGCCAGCAGCGAAGGGTCTAACAATGAGCAGTTCTTC. As protein: CASSEGSNNEQFF. The chain recombines TRBV11-2 with TRBJ2-1; D is unclear. In germline, CDR1 is SGHAT, CDR2 FQNNGV. The CDR3 covers 13 residues. The V end lost 5 bases, the J end lost 5 bases, and 10 bases lay between the germline ends.

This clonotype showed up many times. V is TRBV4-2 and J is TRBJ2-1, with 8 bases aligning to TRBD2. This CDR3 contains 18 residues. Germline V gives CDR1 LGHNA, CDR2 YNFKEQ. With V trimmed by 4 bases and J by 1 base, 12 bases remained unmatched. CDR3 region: CASSPGVAGGPSYNEQFF. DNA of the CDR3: TGTGCCAGCAGCCCGGGGGTGGCGGGAGGACCGTCCTACAATGAGCAGTTCTTC.

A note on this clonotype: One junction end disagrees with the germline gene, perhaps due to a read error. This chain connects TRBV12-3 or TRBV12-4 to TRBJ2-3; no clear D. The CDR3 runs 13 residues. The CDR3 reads CASRTYGTDAQYF. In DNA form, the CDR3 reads TGTGCCAGCAGAACTTATGGCACAGATGCGCAGTATTTT.

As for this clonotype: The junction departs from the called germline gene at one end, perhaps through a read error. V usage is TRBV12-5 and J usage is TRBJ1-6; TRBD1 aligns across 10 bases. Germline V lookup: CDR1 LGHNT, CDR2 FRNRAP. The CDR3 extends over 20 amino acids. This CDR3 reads CANGLVTGTGEDSYNSPLHF. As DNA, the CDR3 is TGTGCTAATGGTTTGGTCACCGGGACAGGGGAAGACTCCTATAATTCACCCCTCCACTTT.

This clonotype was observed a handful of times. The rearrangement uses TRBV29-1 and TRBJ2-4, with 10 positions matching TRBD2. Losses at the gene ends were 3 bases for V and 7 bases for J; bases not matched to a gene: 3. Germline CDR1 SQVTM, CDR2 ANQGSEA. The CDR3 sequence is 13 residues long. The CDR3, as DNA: TGCAGCGTTGAGACTAGCGGGTTGAACATTCAGTACTTC. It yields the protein CSVETSGLNIQYF.

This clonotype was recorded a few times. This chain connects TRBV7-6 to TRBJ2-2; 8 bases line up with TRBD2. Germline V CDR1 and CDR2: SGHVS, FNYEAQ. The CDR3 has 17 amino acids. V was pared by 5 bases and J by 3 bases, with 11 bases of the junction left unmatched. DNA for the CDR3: TGTGCCAGCAGCCTCCCCCGGGGGGGGGTGGACACCGGGGAGCTGTTTTTT. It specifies CASSLPRGGVDTGELFF.

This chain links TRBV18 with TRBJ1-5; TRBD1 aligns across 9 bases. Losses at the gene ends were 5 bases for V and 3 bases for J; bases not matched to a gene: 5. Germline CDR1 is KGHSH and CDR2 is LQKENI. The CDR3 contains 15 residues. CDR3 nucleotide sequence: TGTGCCAGCTCAAGGACAGGGGATACCAATCAGCCCCAGCATTTT. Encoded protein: CASSRTGDTNQPQHF.

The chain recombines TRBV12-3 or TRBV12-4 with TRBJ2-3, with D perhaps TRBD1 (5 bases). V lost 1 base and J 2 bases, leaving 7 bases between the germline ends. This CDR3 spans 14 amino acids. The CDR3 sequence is CASSLGTPTDTQYF. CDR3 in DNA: TGTGCCAGCAGTTTAGGGACACCCACAGATACGCAGTATTTT.

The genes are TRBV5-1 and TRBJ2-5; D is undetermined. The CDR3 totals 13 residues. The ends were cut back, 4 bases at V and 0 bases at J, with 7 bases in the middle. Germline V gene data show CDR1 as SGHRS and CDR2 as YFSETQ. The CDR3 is CASSTRYQETQYF. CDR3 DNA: TGCGCCAGCAGCACCAGGTACCAAGAGACCCAGTACTTC. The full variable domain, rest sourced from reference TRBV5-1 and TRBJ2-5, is KAGVTQTPRYLIKTRGQQVTLSCSPISGHRSVSWYQQTPGQGLQFLFEYFSETQRNKGNFPGRFSGRQFSNSRSEMNVSTLELGDSALYLCASSTRYQETQYFGPGTRLLVL.

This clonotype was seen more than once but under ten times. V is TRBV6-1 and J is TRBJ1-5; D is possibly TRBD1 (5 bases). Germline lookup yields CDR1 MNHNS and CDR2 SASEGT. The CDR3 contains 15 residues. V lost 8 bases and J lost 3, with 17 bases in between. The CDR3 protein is CASRSLGGFNQPQHF. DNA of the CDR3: TGTGCCAGCCGCTCCTTGGGGGGATTCAATCAGCCCCAGCATTTT.

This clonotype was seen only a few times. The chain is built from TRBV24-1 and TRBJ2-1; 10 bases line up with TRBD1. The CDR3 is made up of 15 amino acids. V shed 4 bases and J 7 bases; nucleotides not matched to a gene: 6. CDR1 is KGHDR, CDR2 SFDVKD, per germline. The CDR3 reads CATSDRDRGENEQFF. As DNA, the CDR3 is TGTGCCACCAGTGACCGGGACAGGGGTGAAAATGAGCAGTTCTTC.

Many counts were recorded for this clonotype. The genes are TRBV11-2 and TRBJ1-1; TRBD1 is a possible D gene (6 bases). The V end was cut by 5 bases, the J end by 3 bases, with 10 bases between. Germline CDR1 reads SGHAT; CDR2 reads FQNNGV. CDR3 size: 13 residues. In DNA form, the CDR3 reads TGTGCCAGCAGCCCCCACAGGGACACTGAAGCTTTCTTT. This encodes CASSPHRDTEAFF.

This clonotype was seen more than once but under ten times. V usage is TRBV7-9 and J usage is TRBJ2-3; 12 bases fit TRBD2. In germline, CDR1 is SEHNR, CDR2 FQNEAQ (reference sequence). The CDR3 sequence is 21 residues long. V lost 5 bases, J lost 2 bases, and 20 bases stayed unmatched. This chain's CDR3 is CASSPALAGGPIRTTTDTQYF. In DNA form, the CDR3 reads TGTGCCAGCAGCCCCGCTCTAGCGGGAGGGCCAATTCGGACGACCACAGATACGCAGTATTTT.

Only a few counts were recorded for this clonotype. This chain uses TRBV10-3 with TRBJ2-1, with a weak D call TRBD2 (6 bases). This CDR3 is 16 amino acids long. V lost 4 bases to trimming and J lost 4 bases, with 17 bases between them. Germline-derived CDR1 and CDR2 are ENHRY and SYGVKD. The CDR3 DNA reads TGTGCCATCAGTGCGAGTAGCGGACTGCTATACAATGAGCAGTTCTTC. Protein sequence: CAISASSGLLYNEQFF.

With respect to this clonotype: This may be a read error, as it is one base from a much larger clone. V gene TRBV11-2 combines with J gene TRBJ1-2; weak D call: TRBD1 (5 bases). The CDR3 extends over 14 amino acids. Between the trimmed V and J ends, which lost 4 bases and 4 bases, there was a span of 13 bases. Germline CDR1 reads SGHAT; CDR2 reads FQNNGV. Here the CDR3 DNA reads TGTGCCAGCAGCTCTACAAGGGGCTTCTATGGCTACACCTTC. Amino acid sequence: CASSSTRGFYGYTF.

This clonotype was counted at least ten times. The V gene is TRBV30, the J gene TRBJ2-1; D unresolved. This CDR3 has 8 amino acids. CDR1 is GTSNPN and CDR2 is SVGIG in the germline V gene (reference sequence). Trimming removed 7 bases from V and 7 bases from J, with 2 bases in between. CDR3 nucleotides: TGTGCCTTAAATGAGCAGTTCTTC. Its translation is CALNEQFF.

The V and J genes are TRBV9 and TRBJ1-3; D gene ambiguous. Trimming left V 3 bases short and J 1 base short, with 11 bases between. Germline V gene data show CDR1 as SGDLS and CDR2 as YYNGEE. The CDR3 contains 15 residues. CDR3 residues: CASSETWASGNTIYF. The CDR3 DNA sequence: TGTGCCAGCAGCGAAACCTGGGCTTCTGGAAACACCATATATTTT.

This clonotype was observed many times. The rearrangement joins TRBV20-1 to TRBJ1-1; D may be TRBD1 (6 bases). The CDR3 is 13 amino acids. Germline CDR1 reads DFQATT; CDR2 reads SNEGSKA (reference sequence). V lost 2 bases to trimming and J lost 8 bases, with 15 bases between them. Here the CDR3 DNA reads TGCAGTGCTAGAACAATGACAGGAGCAGAAGCTTTCTTT. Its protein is CSARTMTGAEAFF.

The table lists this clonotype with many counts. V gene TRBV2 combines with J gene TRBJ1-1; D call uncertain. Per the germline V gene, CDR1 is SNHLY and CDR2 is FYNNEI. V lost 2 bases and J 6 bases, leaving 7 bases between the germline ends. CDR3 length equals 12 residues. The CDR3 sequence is CASSERAPEAFF. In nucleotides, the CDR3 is TGTGCCAGCAGTGAACGGGCCCCTGAAGCTTTCTTT. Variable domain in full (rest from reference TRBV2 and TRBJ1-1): EPEVTQTPSHQVTQMGQEVILRCVPISNHLYFYWYRQILGQKVEFLVSFYNNEISEKSEIFDDQFSVERPDGSNFTLKIRSTKLEDSAMYFCASSERAPEAFFGQGTRLTVV.

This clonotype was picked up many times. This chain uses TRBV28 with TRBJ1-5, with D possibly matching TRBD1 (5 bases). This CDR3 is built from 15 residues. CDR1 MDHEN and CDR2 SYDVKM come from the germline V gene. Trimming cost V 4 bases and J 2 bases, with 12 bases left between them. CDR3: CASSSGQVGNQPQHF. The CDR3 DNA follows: TGTGCCAGCAGTTCCGGACAAGTAGGCAATCAGCCCCAGCATTTT.

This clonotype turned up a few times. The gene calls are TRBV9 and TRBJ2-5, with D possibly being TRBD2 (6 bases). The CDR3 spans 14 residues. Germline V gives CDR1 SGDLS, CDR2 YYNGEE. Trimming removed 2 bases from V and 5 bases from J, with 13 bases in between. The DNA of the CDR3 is TGTGCCAGCAGCGTGATCGGGGGTTGGGAGACCCAGTACTTC. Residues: CASSVIGGWETQYF. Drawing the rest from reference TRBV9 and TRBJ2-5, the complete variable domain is DSGVTQTPKHLITATGQRVTLRCSPRSGDLSVYWYQQSLDQGLQFLIQYYNGEERAKGNILERFSAQQFPDLHSELNLSSLELGDSALYFCASSVIGGWETQYFGPGTRLLVL.

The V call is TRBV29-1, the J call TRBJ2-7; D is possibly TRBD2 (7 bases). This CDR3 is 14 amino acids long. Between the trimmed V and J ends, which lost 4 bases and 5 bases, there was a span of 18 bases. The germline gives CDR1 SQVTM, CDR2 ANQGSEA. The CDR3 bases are TGCAGCGTTGTGGGGGGGGGCAGGGCCCACGAGCAGTACTTC. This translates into CSVVGGGRAHEQYF.